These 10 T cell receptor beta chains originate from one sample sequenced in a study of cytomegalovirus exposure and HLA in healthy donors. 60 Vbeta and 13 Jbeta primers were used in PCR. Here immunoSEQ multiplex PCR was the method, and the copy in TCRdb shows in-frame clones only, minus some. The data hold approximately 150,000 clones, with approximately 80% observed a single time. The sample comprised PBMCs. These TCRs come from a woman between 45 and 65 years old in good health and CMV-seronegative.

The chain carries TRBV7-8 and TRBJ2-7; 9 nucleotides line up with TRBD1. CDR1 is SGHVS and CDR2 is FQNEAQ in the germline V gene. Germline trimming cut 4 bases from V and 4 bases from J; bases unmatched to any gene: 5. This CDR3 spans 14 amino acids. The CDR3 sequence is CASSSDRGGYEQYF. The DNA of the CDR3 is TGTGCCAGCAGCTCGGACAGGGGAGGATACGAGCAGTACTTC.

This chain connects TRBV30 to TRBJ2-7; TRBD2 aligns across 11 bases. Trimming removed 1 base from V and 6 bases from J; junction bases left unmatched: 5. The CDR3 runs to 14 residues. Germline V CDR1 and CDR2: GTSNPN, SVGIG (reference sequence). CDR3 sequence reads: CAWSESSGRFEQYF. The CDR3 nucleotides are TGTGCCTGGAGTGAGTCTAGCGGGAGGTTCGAGCAGTACTTC.

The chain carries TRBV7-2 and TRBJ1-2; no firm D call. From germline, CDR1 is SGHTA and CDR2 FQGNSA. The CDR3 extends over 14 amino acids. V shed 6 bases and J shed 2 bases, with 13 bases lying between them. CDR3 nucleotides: TGTGCCAGCAGTTTGGAGGCGGGGAACTATGGCTACACCTTC. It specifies CASSLEAGNYGYTF.

The CDR3, as DNA: TGCGCCAGCAGCCCAGGGACAGCGATGAACACTGAAGCTTTCTTT. This codes for CASSPGTAMNTEAFF. The gene calls are TRBV4-3 and TRBJ1-1, with TRBD1 identical over 7 bases. Germline V gene data show CDR1 as LGHNA and CDR2 as YSLEER. The CDR3 covers 15 residues. J lost 0 bases, V lost 4 bases, and 5 bases had no gene match.

CDR3 loop: CSVEGVYNEQFF. Here the CDR3 DNA reads TGCAGCGTTGAGGGAGTCTACAATGAGCAGTTCTTC. The genes are TRBV29-1 and TRBJ2-1; D might be TRBD2 (5 bases). Trimming left V 3 bases short and J 3 bases short, with 6 bases between. CDR3 length equals 12 residues. In germline, CDR1 is SQVTM, CDR2 ANQGSEA.

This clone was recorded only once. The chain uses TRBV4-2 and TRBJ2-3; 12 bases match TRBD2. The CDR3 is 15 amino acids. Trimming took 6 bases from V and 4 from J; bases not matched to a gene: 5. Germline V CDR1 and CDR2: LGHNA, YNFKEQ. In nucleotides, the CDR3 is TGTGCCAGCAGTCCCCTAGCGGGGGGGCCAGATACGCAGTATTTT. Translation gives CASSPLAGGPDTQYF.

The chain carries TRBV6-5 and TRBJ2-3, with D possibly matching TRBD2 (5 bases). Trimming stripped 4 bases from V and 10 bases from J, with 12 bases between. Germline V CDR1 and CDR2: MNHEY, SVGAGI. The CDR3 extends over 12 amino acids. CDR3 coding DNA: TGTGCCAGCAGTTCCCTCCAGGAGGCGCAGTATTTT. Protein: CASSSLQEAQYF.

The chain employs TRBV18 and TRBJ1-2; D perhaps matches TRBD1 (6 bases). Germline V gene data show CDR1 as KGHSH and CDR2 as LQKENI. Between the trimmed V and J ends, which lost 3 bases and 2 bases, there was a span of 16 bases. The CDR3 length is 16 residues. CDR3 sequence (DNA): TGTGCCAGCTCACCGAAGACAGGCCCGTCGAACTATGGCTACACCTTC. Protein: CASSPKTGPSNYGYTF.

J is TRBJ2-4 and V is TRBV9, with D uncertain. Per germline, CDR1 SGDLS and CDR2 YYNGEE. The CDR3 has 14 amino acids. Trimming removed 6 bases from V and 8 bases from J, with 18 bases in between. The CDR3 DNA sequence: TGTGCCAGCATGCGAGCATCCCACGATGACATTCAGTACTTC. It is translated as CASMRASHDDIQYF.

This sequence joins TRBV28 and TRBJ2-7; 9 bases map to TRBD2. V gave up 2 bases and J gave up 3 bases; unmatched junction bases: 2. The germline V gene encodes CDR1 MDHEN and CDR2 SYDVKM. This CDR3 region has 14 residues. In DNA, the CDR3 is TGTGCCAGCAGTTTAATTAGCGGGAGCTACGAGCAGTACTTC. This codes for CASSLISGSYEQYF.